This paragraph reports one T cell receptor (beta chain). These data are taken from a study of neoadjuvant anti-PD-1 for oral cavity cancer. Study-wide background: Nivolumab at 3 mg/kg was mostly given biweekly, three to four doses, pre-surgery.

V shed 3 bases, J shed 6 bases, and the junction held 3 bases outside the gene matches. CDR3 size: 14 residues. Germline V gene lookup returns CDR1 SGDLS and CDR2 YYNGEE. Using immunoSEQ multiplex PCR, the repertoire was profiled, and TCRdb retains in-frame clones only, with some absent. This table holds 9,500 to 12,000 clones, 52% found once. Sequencing was performed on tumor tissue, taken before nivolumab (anti-PD-1) treatment. The chain combines TRBV9 with TRBJ1-6, with 7 bases aligning to TRBD1. The TCR was taken from a person aged 40 to 85 with oral cavity squamous cell carcinoma. Written as DNA, the CDR3 is TGTGCCAGCAGCGCGACAGGGTTTAATTCACCCCTCCACTTT. Protein: CASSATGFNSPLHF.